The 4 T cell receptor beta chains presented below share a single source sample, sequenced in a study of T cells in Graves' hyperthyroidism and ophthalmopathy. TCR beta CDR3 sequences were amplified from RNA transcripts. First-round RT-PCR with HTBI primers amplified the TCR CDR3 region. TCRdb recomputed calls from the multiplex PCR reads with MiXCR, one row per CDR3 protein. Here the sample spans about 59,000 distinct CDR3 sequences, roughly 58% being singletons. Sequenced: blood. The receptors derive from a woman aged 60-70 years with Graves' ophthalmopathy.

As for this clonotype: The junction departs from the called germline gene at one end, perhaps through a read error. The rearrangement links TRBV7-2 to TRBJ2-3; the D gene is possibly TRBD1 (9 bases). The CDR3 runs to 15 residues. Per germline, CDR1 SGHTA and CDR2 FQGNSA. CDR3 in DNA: TGTGCCAGCACCTTAGCGGGGACAGGGACAGATACGCAGTATTTT. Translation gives CASTLAGTGTDTQYF.

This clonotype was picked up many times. The CDR3 sequence: CASSEALGQGAEKLFF. As DNA, the CDR3 is TGTGCCAGCAGTGAAGCGCTGGGACAGGGGGCTGAAAAACTGTTTTTT. The chain employs TRBV6-1 and TRBJ1-4; 12 bases fit TRBD1. There are 16 residues in the CDR3. From germline, CDR1 is MNHNS and CDR2 SASEGT. V shed 0 bases and J 7 bases; nucleotides not matched to a gene: 3.

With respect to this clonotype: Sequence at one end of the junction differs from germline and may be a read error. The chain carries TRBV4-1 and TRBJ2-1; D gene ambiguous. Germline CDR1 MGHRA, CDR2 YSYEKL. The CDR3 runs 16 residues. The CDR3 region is CASSQEIGATYNKQFF. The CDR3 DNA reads TGCGCCAGCAGCCAAGAGATCGGTGCGACCTACAATAAGCAGTTCTTC.

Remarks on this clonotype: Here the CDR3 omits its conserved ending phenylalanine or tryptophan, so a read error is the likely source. The CDR3 region has the DNA TGTGCTAGTGGCCTCGGAGCGAGTACTGAAGCTTTCTAT. It encodes CASGLGASTEAFY. J is TRBJ1-1 and V is TRBV12-5; D unresolved. The CDR3 is 13 amino acids. Between the trimmed V and J ends, which lost 6 bases and 5 bases, there was a span of 13 bases. Germline V gene sequence: CDR1 LGHNT, CDR2 FRNRAP.